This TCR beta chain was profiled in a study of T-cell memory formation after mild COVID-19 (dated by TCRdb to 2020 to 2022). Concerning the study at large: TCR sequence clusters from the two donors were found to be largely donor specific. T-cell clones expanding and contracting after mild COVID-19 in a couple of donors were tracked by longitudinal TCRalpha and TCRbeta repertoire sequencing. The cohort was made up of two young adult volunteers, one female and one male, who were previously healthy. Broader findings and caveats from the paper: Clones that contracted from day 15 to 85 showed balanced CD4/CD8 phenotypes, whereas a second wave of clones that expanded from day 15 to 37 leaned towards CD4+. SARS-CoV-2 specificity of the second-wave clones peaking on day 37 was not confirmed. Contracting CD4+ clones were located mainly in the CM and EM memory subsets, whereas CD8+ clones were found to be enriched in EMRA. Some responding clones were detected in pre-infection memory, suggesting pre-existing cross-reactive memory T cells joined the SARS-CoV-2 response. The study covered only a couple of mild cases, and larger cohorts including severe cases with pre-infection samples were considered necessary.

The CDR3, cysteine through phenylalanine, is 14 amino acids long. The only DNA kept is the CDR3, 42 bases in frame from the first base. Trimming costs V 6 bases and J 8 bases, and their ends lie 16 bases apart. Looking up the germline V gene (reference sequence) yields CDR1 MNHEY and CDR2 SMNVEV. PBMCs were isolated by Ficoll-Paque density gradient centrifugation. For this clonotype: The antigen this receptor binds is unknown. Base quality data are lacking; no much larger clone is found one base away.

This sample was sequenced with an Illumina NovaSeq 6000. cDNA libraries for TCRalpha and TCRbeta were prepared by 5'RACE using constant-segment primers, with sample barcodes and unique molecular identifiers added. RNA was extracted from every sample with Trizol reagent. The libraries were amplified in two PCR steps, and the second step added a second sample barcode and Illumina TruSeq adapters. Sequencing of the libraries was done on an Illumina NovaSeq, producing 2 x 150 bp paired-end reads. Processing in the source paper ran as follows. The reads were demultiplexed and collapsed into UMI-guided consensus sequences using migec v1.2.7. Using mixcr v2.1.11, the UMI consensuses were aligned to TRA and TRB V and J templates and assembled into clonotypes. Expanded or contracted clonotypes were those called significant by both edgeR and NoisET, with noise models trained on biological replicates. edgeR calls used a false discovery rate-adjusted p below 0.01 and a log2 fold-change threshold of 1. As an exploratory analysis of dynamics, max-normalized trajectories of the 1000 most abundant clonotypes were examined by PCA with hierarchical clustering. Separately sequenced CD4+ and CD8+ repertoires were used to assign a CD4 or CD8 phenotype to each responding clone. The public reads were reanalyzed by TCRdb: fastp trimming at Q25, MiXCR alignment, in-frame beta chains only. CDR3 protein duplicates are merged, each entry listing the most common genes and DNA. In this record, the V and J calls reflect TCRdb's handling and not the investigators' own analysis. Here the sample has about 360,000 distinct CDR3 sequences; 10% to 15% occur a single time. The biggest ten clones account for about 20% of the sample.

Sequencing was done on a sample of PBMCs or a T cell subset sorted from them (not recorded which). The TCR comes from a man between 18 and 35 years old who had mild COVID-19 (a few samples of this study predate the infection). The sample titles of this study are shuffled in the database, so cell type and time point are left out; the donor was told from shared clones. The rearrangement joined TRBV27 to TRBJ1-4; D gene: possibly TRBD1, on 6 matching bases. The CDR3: CASRSLRGVEKLFF. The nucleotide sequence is TGTGCCAGCAGGTCCCTTAGGGGGGTCGAAAAACTGTTTTTT.